These 29 T cell receptor beta chains originate from one sample sequenced in a study of Ad26.COV2.S vaccination and SARS-CoV-2 variants. Generated by immunoSEQ multiplex PCR, the TCRdb table keeps only in-frame clones and is missing some. The repertoire includes a few hundred thousand clones, around 87% of them detected once, and around 3.5% sits in the top ten. The treatment denotes: roughly 20 received Ad26.COV2.S at low or high dose, single or two shots; a few received placebo; per-sample allocation not given. Specimens were obtained on day 63 following the first vaccine or placebo injection. Here the sequenced sample was peripheral blood, taken in a trial of Ad26.COV2.S vaccine versus placebo. The source is a person aged 18-65 years who received the Ad26.COV2.S COVID-19 vaccine or a placebo.

J is TRBJ2-7 and V is TRBV4-1, with D hard to call. Trimming removed 1 base from V and 2 bases from J, with 9 bases in between. CDR1 MGHRA and CDR2 YSYEKL come from the germline V gene. This CDR3 has 14 residues. The CDR3 DNA follows: TGCGCCAGCAGCCAAGTGGACGGGCCCTACGAGCAGTACTTC. Translating it yields CASSQVDGPYEQYF.

V gene TRBV5-1 combines with J gene TRBJ1-1; 8 bases align to TRBD1. This CDR3 has 15 amino acids. V shed 0 bases and J 1 base; nucleotides not matched to a gene: 2. Germline values: CDR1 SGHRS, CDR2 YFSETQ. In DNA, the CDR3 is TGCGCCAGCAGCTTGGCAGGGGGCGCGAACACTGAAGCTTTCTTT. Its translation is CASSLAGGANTEAFF. The complete variable domain, with remaining parts taken from reference TRBV5-1 and TRBJ1-1, reads KAGVTQTPRYLIKTRGQQVTLSCSPISGHRSVSWYQQTPGQGLQFLFEYFSETQRNKGNFPGRFSGRQFSNSRSEMNVSTLELGDSALYLCASSLAGGANTEAFFGQGTRLTVV.

The rearrangement joins TRBV5-4 to TRBJ2-5; a possible D gene is TRBD1 (6 bases). The CDR3 sequence is 13 residues long. Germline V CDR1 and CDR2: SGHNT, YYREEE (reference sequence). V was pared by 4 bases and J by 3 bases, with 10 bases between. CDR3 sequence: CASSGAGEETQYF. CDR3 coding DNA: TGTGCCAGCAGCGGGGCAGGGGAAGAGACCCAGTACTTC. Full variable domain (rest looked up from reference TRBV5-4 and TRBJ2-5): ETGVTQSPTHLIKTRGQQVTLRCSSQSGHNTVSWYQQALGQGPQFIFQYYREEENGRGNFPPRFSGLQFPNYSSELNVNALELDDSALYLCASSGAGEETQYFGPGTRLLVL.

The chain carries TRBV7-6 and TRBJ2-2, with 8 bases identical to TRBD1. Germline assignment: CDR1 SGHVS and CDR2 FNYEAQ. The CDR3 has 16 amino acids. V gave up 4 bases and J gave up 3 bases; unmatched junction bases: 7. The CDR3 region is CASSYNPGQDTGELFF. The CDR3 nucleotides read TGTGCCAGCAGCTACAACCCGGGACAGGACACCGGGGAGCTGTTTTTT.

This rearrangement joins TRBV20-1 to TRBJ2-7; tentatively, D is TRBD1 (5 bases). The CDR3 has 11 residues. The V gene's germline CDR1 is DFQATT and CDR2 SNEGSKA (reference sequence). Trimming cost V 6 bases and J 3 bases, with 9 bases left between them. The CDR3: CSAGRVYEQYF. As DNA, the CDR3 is TGCAGTGCAGGCAGGGTCTACGAGCAGTACTTC.

The chain links TRBV9 to TRBJ2-7; 12 positions agree with TRBD2. This CDR3 has 16 residues. The V segment lost 3 bases and the J segment 2 bases; nucleotides outside the gene matches: 6. Germline loops: CDR1 SGDLS, CDR2 YYNGEE. Here the CDR3 DNA reads TGTGCCAGCAGCGCCCGACTAGCGGGGGCCCCCTACGAGCAGTACTTC. Amino acids: CASSARLAGAPYEQYF.

The chain is built from TRBV25-1 and TRBJ1-2, with no clear D. In germline, CDR1 is MGHDK, CDR2 SYGVNS. The length of the CDR3 is 13 residues. V shed 9 bases and J shed 7 bases, with 18 bases lying between them. The CDR3 nucleotides are TGTGCCAGTGAGGGAAGGGAAGAGGTTGGCTACACCTTC. Translated: CASEGREEVGYTF.

This clone showed up just a few times. This chain links TRBV30 with TRBJ1-2; D is unclear. Germline values: CDR1 GTSNPN, CDR2 SVGIG (reference sequence). The ends were cut back, 3 bases at V and 8 bases at J, with 13 bases in the middle. The CDR3 covers 12 residues. DNA for the CDR3: TGTGCCTGGAGCGTCCACGCCTGGGGCTACACCTTC. Protein sequence: CAWSVHAWGYTF.

The chain couples TRBV9 to TRBJ1-2; a possible D gene is TRBD1 (6 bases). V was cut by 4 bases and J by 5 bases, with 12 bases left in between. The CDR3 length is 13 residues. Germline CDR1 is SGDLS and CDR2 is YYNGEE. CDR3 sequence: CASSLQGRYGYTF. CDR3 nucleotide sequence: TGTGCCAGCAGCCTACAGGGAAGGTATGGCTACACCTTC.

This clone occurred once. The chain has TRBV13 and TRBJ2-1; D gene uncertain. The CDR3 extends over 15 amino acids. Trimming took 3 bases from V and 1 from J, leaving 10 bases between them. Germline V lookup: CDR1 PRHDT, CDR2 FYEKMQ (reference sequence). The CDR3 DNA reads as TGTGCCAGCAGCTTGGCCGACCATTCCTACAATGAGCAGTTCTTC. It translates to CASSLADHSYNEQFF.

The CDR3 nucleotides read TGTGCCAGCTCACCAGGATTGGATAACACTGAAGCTTTCTTT. It translates to CASSPGLDNTEAFF. The V call is TRBV18, the J call TRBJ1-1, with D hard to call. The CDR3 spans 14 residues. CDR1 and CDR2 (germline): KGHSH, LQKENI. Trimming took off 2 bases at V and 2 bases at J, with 9 bases between the two ends.

The rearrangement joins TRBV18 to TRBJ2-3; D not certain. Per germline, CDR1 KGHSH and CDR2 LQKENI. V was trimmed by 0 bases and J by 4 bases, leaving 5 bases between them. The length of the CDR3 is 13 residues. The CDR3 is CASSPPSPDTQYF. CDR3 DNA: TGTGCCAGCTCACCACCGAGCCCAGATACGCAGTATTTT. Full variable domain (rest looked up from reference TRBV18 and TRBJ2-3): NAGVMQNPRHLVRRRGQEARLRCSPMKGHSHVYWYRQLPEEGLKFMVYLQKENIIDESGMPKERFSAEFPKEGPSILRIQQVVRGDSAAYFCASSPPSPDTQYFGPGTRLTVL.

The CDR3 loop reads CASSARGHTLSGANVLTF. CDR3 sequence (DNA): TGTGCCAGCAGCGCCAGGGGTCACACCCTCTCTGGGGCCAACGTCCTGACTTTC. The chain links TRBV3-1 (or the pseudogene TRBV3-2) to TRBJ2-6; TRBD1 might be the D (6 bases). This CDR3 comprises 18 residues. The germline V and J ends were trimmed by 5 bases and 0 bases, with 17 bases remaining between them. Germline-derived CDR1 and CDR2 are LGHDT and YNNKEL (reference sequence).

The chain is built from TRBV5-1 and TRBJ2-7, with 9 nucleotides matching TRBD1. The V gene end was trimmed by 4 bases and the J gene end by 5 bases; junction bases not matched to a gene: 10. The CDR3 spans 15 residues. Per the germline V gene, CDR1 is SGHRS and CDR2 is YFSETQ. Here the CDR3 DNA reads TGCGCCAGCAGCCTTATCCCCGGGACAGGGAACGAGCAGTACTTC. This translates into CASSLIPGTGNEQYF.

This clone was counted a few times. The chain couples TRBV9 to TRBJ2-1, with D maybe TRBD1 (5 bases). The length of the CDR3 is 15 residues. Trimming removed 3 bases at V and 8 bases at J, with 18 bases between. Germline V gene data show CDR1 as SGDLS and CDR2 as YYNGEE. CDR3 sequence (DNA): TGTGCCAGCAGCGCCCAGGGATTGGGGTTCGATGAGCAGTTCTTC. Its translation is CASSAQGLGFDEQFF.

V and J are TRBV7-9 and TRBJ1-2, with unresolved D. V lost 3 bases and J lost 6, with 11 bases in between. Germline values: CDR1 SEHNR, CDR2 FQNEAQ (reference sequence). CDR3 length: 13 amino acids. The CDR3 sequence is CASSFALKDGYTF. The CDR3 DNA reads as TGTGCCAGCAGCTTCGCTCTTAAGGATGGCTACACCTTC.

V and J are TRBV28 and TRBJ1-2; D is possibly TRBD1 (6 bases). This CDR3 contains 13 residues. Germline CDR1 is MDHEN and CDR2 is SYDVKM. Trimming left V 4 bases short and J 5 bases short, with 11 bases between. The chain's CDR3 is CASSSDQGYGYTF. CDR3 sequence (DNA): TGTGCCAGCAGTTCTGACCAGGGGTATGGCTACACCTTC.

This chain connects TRBV2 to TRBJ1-6, with D possibly TRBD1 on 5 matching bases. Germline V gene sequence: CDR1 SNHLY, CDR2 FYNNEI. V shed 6 bases and J shed 5 bases, with 11 bases lying between them. The CDR3 runs to 14 residues. CDR3 coding DNA: TGTGCCAGCAGCGGGGACGTAAATAATTCACCCCTCCACTTT. Its protein is CASSGDVNNSPLHF.

The chain uses TRBV7-6 and TRBJ1-4; 8 nucleotides align to TRBD1. The V and J ends lost 5 bases and 6 bases, in that order; junction bases with no gene match: 5. From germline, CDR1 is SGHVS and CDR2 FNYEAQ. The CDR3 has 14 residues. The CDR3 region has the DNA TGTGCCAGCAGCCCGGACAGGGTGGATGAAAAACTGTTTTTT. This gives the protein CASSPDRVDEKLFF.

The sample holds a few counts of this clone. The chain recombines TRBV3-1 (or the pseudogene TRBV3-2) with TRBJ2-2, with 16 nucleotides matching TRBD2. V lost 2 bases, J lost 6 bases, and 6 bases stayed unmatched. The CDR3 is 18 residues long. The germline V gene encodes CDR1 LGHDT and CDR2 YNNKEL (reference sequence). DNA of the CDR3: TGTGCCAGCAGCCAATTCGGGACTAGCGGGGGGGCCGCCGGGGAGCTGTTTTTT. Amino acid sequence: CASSQFGTSGGAAGELFF.

This CDR3 reads CASSGGQGLNTEAFF. In DNA form, the CDR3 reads TGTGCCAGCAGCGGCGGACAGGGCTTGAACACTGAAGCTTTCTTT. This chain connects TRBV9 to TRBJ1-1, with TRBD1 identical over 8 bases. Germline V gene data show CDR1 as SGDLS and CDR2 as YYNGEE. Germline trimming cut 3 bases from V and 0 bases from J; bases unmatched to any gene: 4. The length of the CDR3 is 15 residues.

The chain is built from TRBV7-6 and TRBJ1-6, with 10 bases matching TRBD1. The CDR3 runs to 16 residues. Germline values: CDR1 SGHVS, CDR2 FNYEAQ. V was clipped by 3 bases and J by 1 base; unmatched bases: 0. The chain's CDR3 is CASSLGQGSYNSPLHF. In nucleotides, the CDR3 is TGTGCCAGCAGCTTGGGACAGGGGTCCTATAATTCACCCCTCCACTTT.

The CDR3 sequence: CASRPDSTYGYTF. DNA of the CDR3: TGTGCCAGCAGACCGGACAGTACCTATGGCTACACCTTC. This chain links TRBV5-6 with TRBJ1-2, with D possibly TRBD1 on 6 matching bases. The CDR3 loop spans 13 amino acids. Germline CDR1 is SGHDT and CDR2 is YYEEEE. Trimming left V 5 bases short and J 4 bases short, with 12 bases between.

The rearrangement uses TRBV7-9 and TRBJ1-2; D perhaps matches TRBD1 (5 bases). V lost 1 base and J lost 2, with 11 bases in between. Germline assignment: CDR1 SEHNR and CDR2 FQNEAQ (reference sequence). The CDR3 totals 15 residues. The CDR3 nucleotides read TGTGCCAGCAGCTTAGGGGCAGGGCTCAACTATGGCTACACCTTC. It specifies CASSLGAGLNYGYTF.

V gene TRBV12-3 or TRBV12-4 combines with J gene TRBJ2-7; 7 nucleotides align to TRBD1. The V segment lost 5 bases and the J segment 3 bases; nucleotides outside the gene matches: 4. The CDR3 has 13 amino acids. CDR3 bases: TGTGCCAGCAGTCCCAGACAGGGCTACGAGCAGTACTTC. Its protein is CASSPRQGYEQYF.

V gene TRBV12-5 combines with J gene TRBJ1-1; D uncertain. Trimming pared 5 bases from V and 1 base from J, leaving 5 bases between. Germline V gene sequence: CDR1 LGHNT, CDR2 FRNRAP. This CDR3 is 12 amino acids long. This CDR3 reads CASGQKNTEAFF. In DNA form, the CDR3 reads TGTGCTAGTGGTCAGAAGAACACTGAAGCTTTCTTT.

This chain uses TRBV19 with TRBJ2-7; TRBD1 might be the D (5 bases). The CDR3 extends over 13 amino acids. CDR1 LNHDA and CDR2 SQIVND come from the germline V gene (reference sequence). Trimming took off 4 bases at V and 2 bases at J, with 9 bases between the two ends. The CDR3, as DNA: TGTGCCAGTAGTAGACAGACAACCTACGAGCAGTACTTC. It yields the protein CASSRQTTYEQYF.

This clone was recorded only once. This chain links TRBV6-5 with TRBJ1-3, with TRBD1 identical over 7 bases. V gave up 4 bases and J gave up 0 bases; unmatched junction bases: 3. The germline CDR1 and CDR2 sequences are MNHEY and SVGAGI. This CDR3 spans 15 amino acids. The CDR3 protein is CASSWDSRSGNTIYF. Here the CDR3 DNA reads TGTGCCAGCAGTTGGGACAGCCGCTCTGGAAACACCATATATTTT.

The chain uses TRBV2 and TRBJ1-2; no definite D call. Trimming took off 6 bases at V and 1 base at J, with 3 bases between the two ends. The CDR3 consists of 11 residues. Germline V gives CDR1 SNHLY, CDR2 FYNNEI. Here the CDR3 DNA reads TGTGCCAGCAGCAATAACTATGGCTACACCTTC. This codes for CASSNNYGYTF.